The 30 T cell receptor beta chains presented below share a single source sample, sequenced in a study of blood T cells in healthy people across ages. Primed by a sample-barcoded 5' primer and a J-beta primer mix, a second PCR proceeded for roughly 7 to 12 cycles. Each CDR3 protein is one row after TCRdb ran MiXCR on the 5' RACE reads. The profile covers around 820,000 distinct CDR3 sequences, with roughly 25% appearing a single time and approximately 4% taken by the ten largest. Separately, the same data were catalogued under a study of T cells of mothers and their children.

Sample: blood. Receptors were obtained from a boy between 10 and 17 years old in good health.

The chain uses TRBV28 and TRBJ2-1; D perhaps matches TRBD1 (6 bases). The CDR3 extends over 15 amino acids. Per the germline V gene, CDR1 is MDHEN and CDR2 is SYDVKM. Trimming shortened V by 4 bases and J by 3 bases, and 13 bases separated the two germline ends. CDR3 coding DNA: TGTGCCAGCAGTTACCCCGCACAGGGCTACAATGAGCAGTTCTTC. It codes for CASSYPAQGYNEQFF.

The genes are TRBV6-5 and TRBJ2-5, with D uncertain. V was shortened by 7 bases and J by 4 bases, with 13 bases between the two germline ends. The CDR3 has 13 residues. Germline-derived CDR1 and CDR2 are MNHEY and SVGAGI. The CDR3 protein is CASTDIMRETQYF. The CDR3 DNA follows: TGTGCCAGCACCGACATCATGCGAGAGACCCAGTACTTC.

The chain links TRBV5-5 to TRBJ1-3; D is unclear. The CDR3 is made up of 15 amino acids. Looked up from germline, CDR1 is SGHKS and CDR2 is YYEKEE (reference sequence). V was cut by 0 bases and J by 0 bases, with 7 bases left in between. This CDR3 reads CASSLAGFSGNTIYF. CDR3 nucleotides: TGTGCCAGCAGCTTGGCAGGCTTCTCTGGAAACACCATATATTTT.

This clonotype showed up just a few times. This rearrangement joins TRBV4-3 to TRBJ2-5; 8 bases align to TRBD1. The DNA end favors TRBJ2-1, so the J call may be wrong. This CDR3 spans 16 amino acids. The germline CDR1 and CDR2 sequences are LGHNA and YSLEER. The CDR3 region is CASSQGTGLVGNEQFF. The CDR3 nucleotides read TGCGCCAGCAGCCAAGGGACAGGGCTGGTGGGAAATGAGCAGTTCTTC.

The table lists this clonotype with a few counts. The gene calls are TRBV14 and TRBJ2-1; tentatively, D is TRBD1 (6 bases). Trimming cost V 3 bases and J 4 bases, with 16 bases left between them. Germline CDR1 and CDR2: SGHDN and FVKESK. This CDR3 region has 16 residues. The DNA of the CDR3 is TGTGCCAGCAGCCACGCCATAACCGGGACATACAATGAGCAGTTCTTC. This codes for CASSHAITGTYNEQFF.

The chain is built from TRBV6-4 and TRBJ2-7; tentatively, D is TRBD1 (5 bases). Trimming removed 1 base from V and 0 bases from J, with 16 bases in between. The germline V gene has CDR1 MRHNA and CDR2 SNTAGT. The CDR3 has 17 amino acids. The CDR3 DNA reads TGTGCCAGCAGTGACTTCCCAGGGTTTCGAGTCTCCTACGAGCAGTACTTC. Its translation: CASSDFPGFRVSYEQYF.

V is TRBV5-8 and J is TRBJ2-1; possible D gene TRBD2, 6 bases. This CDR3 contains 16 residues. Trimming removed 0 bases at V and 4 bases at J, with 14 bases between. Looked up from germline, CDR1 is SGHTS and CDR2 is YDEGEE. The CDR3 here is CASSLEGGNIYNEQFF. For the CDR3, the DNA is TGTGCCAGCAGCTTGGAGGGCGGGAACATATACAATGAGCAGTTCTTC.

This clonotype was detected only a few times. The chain is built from TRBV29-1 and TRBJ1-1, with D possibly being TRBD1 (6 bases). The V and J ends lost 6 bases and 4 bases respectively, with 21 bases between them. The CDR3 totals 15 residues. CDR1 and CDR2 from the germline V gene are SQVTM and ANQGSEA. For the CDR3, the DNA is TGCAGCGTAAAAGGGGCAGGGGCGCCGAGCACTGAAGCTTTCTTT. This encodes CSVKGAGAPSTEAFF. The entire variable domain, with the rest obtained from reference TRBV29-1 and TRBJ1-1, is as follows: SAVISQKPSRDICQRGTSLTIQCQVDSQVTMMFWYRQQPGQSLTLIATANQGSEATYESGFVIDKFPISRPNLTFSTLTVSNMSPEDSSIYLCSVKGAGAPSTEAFFGQGTRLTVV.

The chain uses TRBV4-3 and TRBJ2-3; TRBD2 aligns across 11 bases. V shed 0 bases and J 4 bases; nucleotides not matched to a gene: 3. CDR3 length: 16 amino acids. Germline V lookup: CDR1 LGHNA, CDR2 YSLEER. CDR3 protein: CASSQEVAGGPDTQYF. CDR3 sequence (DNA): TGCGCCAGCAGCCAAGAAGTAGCGGGAGGGCCAGATACGCAGTATTTT.

This chain joins TRBV20-1 and TRBJ2-5; 7 nucleotides agree with TRBD2. The V gene's germline CDR1 is DFQATT and CDR2 SNEGSKA (reference sequence). The trim removed 0 bases at V and 5 bases at J, leaving 9 bases unmatched. CDR3 length: 15 amino acids. CDR3 DNA: TGCAGTGCTAGAGACGGTGCGGGGGATAGGGAGACCCAGTACTTC. Its protein is CSARDGAGDRETQYF.

The chain links TRBV6-5 to TRBJ2-3, with 8 bases aligning to TRBD2. In germline, CDR1 is MNHEY, CDR2 SVGAGI. V was clipped by 2 bases and J by 5 bases; unmatched bases: 9. The CDR3 is 16 residues long. CDR3 sequence: CASSYVAGGVVDTQYF. In DNA, the CDR3 is TGTGCCAGCAGTTACGTGGCGGGAGGCGTGGTAGATACGCAGTATTTT.

The chain is built from TRBV29-1 and TRBJ1-2; tentative D call: TRBD1 (5 bases). Trimming removed 5 bases at V and 4 bases at J, with 11 bases between. The V gene's germline CDR1 is SQVTM and CDR2 ANQGSEA. The CDR3 length is 12 residues. The CDR3 DNA reads as TGCAGCGTTCAGGGAGGCCCCTATGGCTACACCTTC. Its translation: CSVQGGPYGYTF.

A few counts support this clonotype. This chain uses TRBV14 with TRBJ2-3; D not resolved. V gave up 3 bases and J gave up 7 bases, with 8 bases separating them. This CDR3 region has 12 residues. Per the germline V gene, CDR1 is SGHDN and CDR2 is FVKESK. Written as DNA, the CDR3 is TGTGCCAGCAGCCAGGTCAGATATACGCAGTATTTT. Encoded protein: CASSQVRYTQYF.

A word on this clonotype: At one of its ends the junction is not consistent with the germline gene, which may arise from a read error. The chain carries TRBV3-1 and TRBJ2-7, with D perhaps matching TRBD1 (6 bases). The CDR3 totals 14 residues. CDR1 LGHDT and CDR2 YNNKEL come from the germline V gene (reference sequence). The CDR3 DNA reads TGTGCCAGCAACCAAGAACAGGGATCCTACGAGCAGTACTTC. Encoded protein: CASNQEQGSYEQYF.

This clonotype was seen a handful of times. This rearrangement joins TRBV6-6 to TRBJ2-5, with 7 bases fitting TRBD2. Losses at the gene ends were 2 bases for V and 1 base for J; bases not matched to a gene: 7. The CDR3 has 16 residues. Germline values: CDR1 MNHNY, CDR2 SVGAGI (reference sequence). The CDR3 nucleotides read TGTGCCAGCAGTTACCCCCCTAGCGGCTCCCAAGAGACCCAGTACTTC. It yields the protein CASSYPPSGSQETQYF.

This clonotype was observed a few times. The chain links TRBV29-1 to TRBJ2-5, with D possibly being TRBD1 or TRBD2 (5 bases each). Per the germline V gene, CDR1 is SQVTM and CDR2 is ANQGSEA. The germline V and J ends were trimmed by 8 bases and 7 bases, with 17 bases remaining between them. CDR3 size: 12 residues. The CDR3 is CSPRGPGGTQYF. The CDR3 bases are TGCAGCCCCCGGGGCCCAGGCGGGACCCAGTACTTC.

V usage is TRBV27 and J usage is TRBJ2-5; the D call may be TRBD1 or TRBD2 (5 bases each). The ends were cut back, 5 bases at V and 7 bases at J, with 11 bases in the middle. Germline V CDR1 and CDR2: MNHEY, SMNVEV (reference sequence). The CDR3 extends over 12 amino acids. Here the CDR3 reads CASSPNGGTQYF. DNA of the CDR3: TGTGCCAGCAGTCCCAATGGGGGGACCCAGTACTTC.

The chain is built from TRBV12-3 or TRBV12-4 and TRBJ2-5; possibly TRBD1 for D (6 bases). The DNA end favors TRBJ2-1, so the J call may be wrong. The CDR3 runs 12 residues. The CDR3 DNA follows: TGTGCCAGCAGCATACAGGGACATGAGCAGTTCTTC. It is translated as CASSIQGHEQFF.

This clonotype was counted between two and nine times. The chain couples TRBV28 to TRBJ2-5; D may be TRBD2 (6 bases). The germline CDR1 and CDR2 sequences are MDHEN and SYDVKM. The CDR3 length is 16 residues. With 4 bases removed from V and 5 bases from J, the gap between germline ends came to 20 bases. DNA of the CDR3: TGTGCCAGCAGTTCATTAGCGGAGACCCGGAAGGAGACCCAGTACTTC. Its protein is CASSSLAETRKETQYF.

V is TRBV7-2 and J is TRBJ2-6; TRBD1 matches at 11 bases. Germline CDR1 and CDR2: SGHTA and FQGNSA. Losses at the gene ends were 5 bases for V and 4 bases for J; bases not matched to a gene: 7. The CDR3 is 17 residues long. The CDR3 DNA reads as TGTGCCAGCAGCCTTGGACAGGGGGCGCCCGGGGCCAACGTCCTGACTTTC. Encoded protein: CASSLGQGAPGANVLTF.

Regarding this clonotype: This CDR3 is missing its conserved last phenylalanine or tryptophan, likely due to a read error. This sequence joins TRBV4-1 and TRBJ2-7; D is perhaps TRBD1 (6 bases). Germline CDR1 is MGHRA and CDR2 is YSYEKL. Deletions cut 1 base from V and 0 bases from J, with 10 bases between. This CDR3 has 15 amino acids. CDR3 nucleotides: TGCGCCAGCAGCCAAGGGACAGCCGTCTCCTACGAGCAGTACCTC. Protein sequence: CASSQGTAVSYEQYL.

The chain employs TRBV7-2 and TRBJ1-2; unclear D gene. The CDR3 extends over 15 amino acids. Trimming stripped 4 bases from V and 7 bases from J, with 19 bases between. The germline V gene has CDR1 SGHTA and CDR2 FQGNSA. The CDR3 DNA is TGTGCCAGCAGCTCCTACGAAAGGTCAGGATTTGGCTACACCTTC. Translated, it gives CASSSYERSGFGYTF.

A note on this clonotype: A junction end diverges from the germline sequence, so it may reflect a read error. The chain uses TRBV4-1 and TRBJ2-4; 11 bases are shared with TRBD2. The CDR3 is made up of 15 amino acids. CDR1 is MGHRA, CDR2 YSYEKL, per germline. CDR3 amino acids: CASSNGLAGINIQYF. CDR3 DNA: TGCGCCAGCAGTAACGGACTAGCGGGCATTAACATTCAGTATTTC.

This clonotype was counted a few times. The chain recombines TRBV6-2 or TRBV6-3 with TRBJ2-4; possible D gene TRBD1, 6 bases. Looked up from germline, CDR1 is MNHEY and CDR2 is SVGEGT. V was clipped by 5 bases and J by 1 base, with 15 bases between them. The length of the CDR3 is 16 residues. CDR3 sequence (DNA): TGTGCCAGCAGTCCAAGATTCCAGGGGGCCAAAAACATTCAGTACTTC. Residues: CASSPRFQGAKNIQYF.

V is TRBV12-3 or TRBV12-4 and J is TRBJ2-4; D remains ambiguous. V was shortened by 3 bases and J by 5 bases, with 11 bases between the two germline ends. This CDR3 comprises 14 residues. The CDR3 DNA reads TGTGCCAGCAGTTTGGTCCAGGAGCAAAACATTCAGTACTTC. Its translation: CASSLVQEQNIQYF.

The rearrangement links TRBV7-2 to TRBJ2-7; D ambiguous. The CDR3 is 15 residues long. Trimming left V 3 bases short and J 3 bases short, with 15 bases between. Germline loops: CDR1 SGHTA, CDR2 FQGNSA. The CDR3 loop is CASSFLPQSSYEQYF. CDR3 in DNA: TGTGCCAGCAGCTTCCTACCGCAGTCTAGCTACGAGCAGTACTTC.

This clonotype was detected only a few times. The chain combines TRBV7-8 with TRBJ2-5; the D gene is possibly TRBD1 (5 bases). The germline V gene encodes CDR1 SGHVS and CDR2 FQNEAQ. The CDR3 is 13 amino acids. Trimming removed 5 bases from V and 3 bases from J, with 10 bases in between. The CDR3 DNA is TGTGCCAGCAGCCCCCCGACAGAAGAGACCCAGTACTTC. It translates to CASSPPTEETQYF. Variable domain in full (rest from reference TRBV7-8 and TRBJ2-5): GAGVSQSPRYKVAKRGQDVALRCDPISGHVSLFWYQQALGQGPEFLTYFQNEAQLDKSGLPSDRFFAERPEGSVSTLKIQRTQQEDSAVYLCASSPPTEETQYFGPGTRLLVL.

This clonotype was observed a few times. This sequence joins TRBV27 and TRBJ1-1; D call uncertain. Looked up from germline, CDR1 is MNHEY and CDR2 is SMNVEV (reference sequence). This CDR3 is built from 15 residues. Trimming pared 1 base from V and 1 base from J, leaving 10 bases between. The CDR3 region is CASSLFGRKNTEAFF. CDR3 bases: TGTGCCAGCAGTTTATTTGGGCGGAAGAACACTGAAGCTTTCTTT.

This clonotype was seen repeatedly, ten times or more. The chain recombines TRBV20-1 with TRBJ2-5; the D gene is possibly TRBD1 (6 bases). The CDR3 spans 13 residues. CDR1 and CDR2 from the germline V gene are DFQATT and SNEGSKA (reference sequence). The V end was cut by 5 bases, the J end by 4 bases, with 14 bases between. The CDR3 DNA sequence: TGCAGTGCTCCCGAGGGGGAACTAGAGACCCAGTACTTC. This encodes CSAPEGELETQYF.

This sequence joins TRBV27 and TRBJ2-5; 7 nucleotides align to TRBD2. The CDR3 is 15 residues long. Germline trimming cut 3 bases from V and 1 base from J; bases unmatched to any gene: 5. Germline CDR1 reads MNHEY; CDR2 reads SMNVEV (reference sequence). CDR3 coding DNA: TGTGCCAGCAGTTTCCTAGCGGATGTCCAAGAGACCCAGTACTTC. Encoded protein: CASSFLADVQETQYF.